The clone carrying this T cell receptor beta chain has just a few counts. Authors' methods: Reference gene primer amplification gave nucleated cell count estimates. Profiled with immunoSEQ multiplex PCR; TCRdb holds only in-frame clones, not every one. Clone size and V and J calls were adopted from that table, with D and trimming inferred from the DNA. In the table there are tens of thousands of clones, approximately 89% of which are singletons. The data are from a study of blood T cell repertoires in COVID-19. For the study at large: Collection of acute and convalescent COVID-19 samples took place in the United States, Italy and Spain. Sources were T cells, B-cell-depleted T cells, or PBMCs; the material itself was cDNA or gDNA.

Germline V gene sequence: CDR1 SGHRS, CDR2 YFSETQ. The CDR3 spans 15 residues. After removal of 4 bases from V and 6 bases from J, the junction contained 8 bases not matched to a gene. This chain links TRBV5-1 with TRBJ2-7; 12 positions agree with TRBD1. Sequencing was done on a sample of peripheral blood. The TCR comes from a man older than 75 with acute or convalescent COVID-19. CDR3 amino acids: CASSREGQGAPEQYF. CDR3 nucleotides: TGCGCCAGCAGCAGGGAGGGACAGGGGGCGCCCGAGCAGTACTTC.